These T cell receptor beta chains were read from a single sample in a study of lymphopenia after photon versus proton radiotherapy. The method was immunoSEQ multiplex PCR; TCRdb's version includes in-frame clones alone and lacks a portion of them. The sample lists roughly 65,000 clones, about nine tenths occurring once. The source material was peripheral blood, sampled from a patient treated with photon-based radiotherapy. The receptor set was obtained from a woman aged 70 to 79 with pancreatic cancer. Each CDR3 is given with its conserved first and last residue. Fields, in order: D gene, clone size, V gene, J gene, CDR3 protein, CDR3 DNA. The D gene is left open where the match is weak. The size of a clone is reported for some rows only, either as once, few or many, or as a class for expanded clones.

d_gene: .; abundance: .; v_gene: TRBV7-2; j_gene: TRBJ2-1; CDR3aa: CASSLVGGVSYNEQFF; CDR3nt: TGTGCCAGCAGCTTAGTTGGGGGTGTATCCTACAATGAGCAGTTCTTC
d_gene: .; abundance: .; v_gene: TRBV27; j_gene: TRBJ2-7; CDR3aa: CASSLRENYEQYF; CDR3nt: TGTGCCAGCAGTCTACGCGAGAACTACGAGCAGTACTTC
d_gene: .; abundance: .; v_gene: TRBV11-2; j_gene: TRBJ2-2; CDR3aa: CASCPAGAPGELFF; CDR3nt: TGTGCCAGCTGCCCGGCAGGGGCTCCCGGGGAGCTGTTTTTT
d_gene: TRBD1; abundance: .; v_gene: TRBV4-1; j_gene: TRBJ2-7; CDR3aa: CASSPAPGQGNYEQYF; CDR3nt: TGCGCCAGCAGCCCCGCTCCGGGACAGGGGAACTACGAGCAGTACTTC
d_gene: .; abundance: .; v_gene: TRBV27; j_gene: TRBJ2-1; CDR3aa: CASSLGQLMYNEQFF; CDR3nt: TGTGCCAGCAGTTTAGGACAGTTAATGTACAATGAGCAGTTCTTC
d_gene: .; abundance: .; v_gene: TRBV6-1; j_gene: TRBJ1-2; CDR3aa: CASSEGQYGYTF; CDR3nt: TGTGCCAGCAGTGAAGGACAGTATGGCTACACCTTC
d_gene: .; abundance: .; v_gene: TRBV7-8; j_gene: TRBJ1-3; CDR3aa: CASSLREQGLSGNTIYF; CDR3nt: TGTGCCAGCAGCCTGAGGGAACAGGGACTCTCTGGAAACACCATATATTTT
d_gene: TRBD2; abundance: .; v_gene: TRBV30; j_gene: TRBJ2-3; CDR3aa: CAWSVTGGATDTQYF; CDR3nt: TGTGCCTGGAGTGTAACGGGGGGAGCCACAGATACGCAGTATTTT
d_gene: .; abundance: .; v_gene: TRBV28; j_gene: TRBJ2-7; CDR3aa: CASSLRDWSSYEQYF; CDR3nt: TGTGCCAGCAGTTTACGGGACTGGAGCTCCTACGAGCAGTACTTC
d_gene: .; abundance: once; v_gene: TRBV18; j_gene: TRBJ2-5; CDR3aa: CASSPTVQETQYF; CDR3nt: TGTGCCAGCTCACCAACGGTCCAAGAGACCCAGTACTTC
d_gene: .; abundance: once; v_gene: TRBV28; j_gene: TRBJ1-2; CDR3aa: CASSSWQGTLGYTF; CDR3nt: TGTGCCAGCAGTTCCTGGCAGGGTACCTTGGGCTACACCTTC
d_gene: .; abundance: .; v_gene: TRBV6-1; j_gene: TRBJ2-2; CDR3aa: CASGTRQLNTGELFF; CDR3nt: TGTGCCAGCGGCACCCGACAGTTGAACACCGGGGAGCTGTTTTTT
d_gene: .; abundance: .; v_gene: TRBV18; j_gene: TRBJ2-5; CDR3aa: CASSPNQETQYF; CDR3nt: TGTGCCAGCTCACCCAACCAAGAGACCCAGTACTTC
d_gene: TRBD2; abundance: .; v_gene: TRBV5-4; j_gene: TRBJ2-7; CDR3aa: CASSLLSTSGHYEQYF; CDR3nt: TGTGCCAGCAGCTTGCTTTCGACTAGCGGCCACTACGAGCAGTACTTC
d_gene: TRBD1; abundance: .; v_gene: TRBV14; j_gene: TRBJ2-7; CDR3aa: CASSRLDRGSYEQYF; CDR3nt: TGTGCCAGCAGCCGCCTGGACAGGGGGTCCTACGAGCAGTACTTC
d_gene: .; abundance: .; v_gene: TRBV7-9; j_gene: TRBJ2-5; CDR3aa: CASSPSGETQYF; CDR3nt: TGTGCCAGCAGCCCCTCGGGAGAGACCCAGTACTTC
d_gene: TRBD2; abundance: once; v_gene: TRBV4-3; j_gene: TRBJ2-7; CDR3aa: CASSQELGLAGAGANYEQYF; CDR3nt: TGCGCCAGCAGCCAAGAATTGGGACTAGCGGGAGCCGGGGCTAACTACGAGCAGTACTTC
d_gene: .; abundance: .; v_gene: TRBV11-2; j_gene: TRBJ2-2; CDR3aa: CASSLTWTNTGELFF; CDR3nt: TGTGCCAGCAGCTTAACCTGGACCAACACCGGGGAGCTGTTTTTT
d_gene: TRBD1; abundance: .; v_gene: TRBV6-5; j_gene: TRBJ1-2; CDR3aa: CASSPDRVSGYTF; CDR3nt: TGTGCCAGCAGCCCCGACAGGGTTAGTGGCTACACCTTC
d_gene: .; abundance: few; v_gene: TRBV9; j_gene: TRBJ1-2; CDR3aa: CASSVGAGFDGYTF; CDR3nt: TGTGCCAGCAGCGTAGGGGCCGGGTTCGACGGCTACACCTTC
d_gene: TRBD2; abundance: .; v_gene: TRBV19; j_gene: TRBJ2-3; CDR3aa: CASSIPGLGVTDTQYF; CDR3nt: TGTGCCAGTAGTATCCCGGGACTAGGTGTGACAGATACGCAGTATTTT
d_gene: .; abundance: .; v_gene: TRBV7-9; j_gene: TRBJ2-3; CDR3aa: CASRGTGAGDTQYF; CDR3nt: TGTGCCAGCAGGGGCACGGGGGCAGGAGATACGCAGTATTTT
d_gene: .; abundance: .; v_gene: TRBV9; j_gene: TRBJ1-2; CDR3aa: CASSREQENYGYTF; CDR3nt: TGTGCCAGCTCCCGGGAACAGGAAAACTATGGCTACACCTTC
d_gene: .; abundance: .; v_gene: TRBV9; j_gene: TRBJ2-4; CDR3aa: CASSPTGLAKNIQYF; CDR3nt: TGTGCCAGCAGCCCCACCGGGTTAGCCAAAAACATTCAGTACTTC